Given below is one T cell receptor (beta chain) in context. Germline CDR1 SGHRS, CDR2 YFSETQ. The V and J ends lost 1 base and 4 bases, in that order; junction bases with no gene match: 17. CDR3 size: 19 residues. The data belong to a study of T-cell reconstitution after alpha-beta-depleted transplantation in children. During its preparation, the TCRbeta library received unique molecular identifiers. Each CDR3 protein gets one entry after TCRdb re-called the PCR reads with MiXCR. The table shows hundreds of thousands of distinct CDR3 sequences, with approximately 29% occurring only once. The sequences come from PBMCs from the stem cell graft donor, collected from the stem cell graft. The V and J genes are TRBV5-1 and TRBJ2-3; 8 bases agree with TRBD2. This clonotype was obtained from a human donor who donated a stem cell graft to a child with aplastic anemia. The CDR3 protein is CASSLPGLVPGVFPDTQYF. For the CDR3, the DNA is TGCGCCAGCAGCTTGCCGGGACTAGTGCCAGGGGTGTTCCCAGATACGCAGTATTTT.